Sequencing of this T cell receptor beta chain was carried out in a study of blood T cell repertoires in COVID-19. On the study more broadly: Acute and convalescent COVID-19 specimens originated in the United States, Italy and Spain.

Profiling relied on immunoSEQ multiplex PCR, and the TCRdb table lists in-frame clones only, not all of them. The sample consists of about 110,000 clones, roughly 85% of them appearing once. V shed 4 bases and J shed 1 base, with 13 bases lying between them. Germline V gene lookup returns CDR1 MDHEN and CDR2 SYDVKM. This CDR3 contains 16 residues. The chain is built from TRBV28 and TRBJ2-2, with D tentatively TRBD2 (5 bases). Sequencing was performed on peripheral blood. The TCR comes from a human donor in a cohort sampled during active COVID-19. The CDR3 spells CASSSDREMNTGELFF. In DNA, the CDR3 is TGTGCCAGCAGTTCCGACCGGGAAATGAACACCGGGGAGCTGTTTTTT.